This TCR beta chain was profiled in a study of control samples from healthy donors and cancer patients. Generated by immunoSEQ multiplex PCR, the TCRdb table keeps only in-frame clones and is missing some. This repertoire shows about 12,000 clones, around nine tenths found once; its top ten account for around 3%. The germline gives CDR1 MDHEN, CDR2 SYDVKM. This CDR3 has 15 amino acids. V was pared by 2 bases and J by 6 bases, with 7 bases of the junction left unmatched. The rearrangement links TRBV28 to TRBJ2-1; 7 bases map to TRBD2. This receptor was identified in a male donor with melanoma. Sequencing was done on a sample of formalin-fixed, paraffin-embedded tissue. The CDR3 region has the DNA TGTGCCAGCAGTTTAACGTTGGGAGGGGTCAATGAGCAGTTCTTC. It translates to CASSLTLGGVNEQFF. Drawing the rest from reference TRBV28 and TRBJ2-1, the complete variable domain is DVKVTQSSRYLVKRTGEKVFLECVQDMDHENMFWYRQDPGLGLRLIYFSYDVKMKEKGDIPEGYSVSREKKERFSLILESASTNQTSMYLCASSLTLGGVNEQFFGPGTRLTVL.